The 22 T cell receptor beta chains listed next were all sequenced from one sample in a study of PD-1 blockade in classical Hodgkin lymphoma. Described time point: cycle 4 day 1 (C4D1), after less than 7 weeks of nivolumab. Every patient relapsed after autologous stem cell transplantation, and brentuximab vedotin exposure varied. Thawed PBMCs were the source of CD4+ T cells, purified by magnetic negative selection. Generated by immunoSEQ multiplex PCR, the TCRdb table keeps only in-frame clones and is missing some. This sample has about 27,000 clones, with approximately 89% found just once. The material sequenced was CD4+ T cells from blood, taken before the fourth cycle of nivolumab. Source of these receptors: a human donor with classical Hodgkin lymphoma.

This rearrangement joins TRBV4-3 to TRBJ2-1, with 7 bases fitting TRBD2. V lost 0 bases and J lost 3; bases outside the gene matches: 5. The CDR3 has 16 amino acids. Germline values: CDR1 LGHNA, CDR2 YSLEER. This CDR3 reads CASSQEWLAVYNEQFF. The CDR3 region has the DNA TGCGCCAGCAGCCAAGAGTGGCTAGCGGTCTACAATGAGCAGTTCTTC.

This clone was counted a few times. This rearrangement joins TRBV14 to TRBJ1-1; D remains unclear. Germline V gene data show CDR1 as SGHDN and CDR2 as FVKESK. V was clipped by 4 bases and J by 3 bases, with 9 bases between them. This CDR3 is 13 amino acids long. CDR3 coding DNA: TGTGCCAGCAGCCCTCACCTCGACACTGAAGCTTTCTTT. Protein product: CASSPHLDTEAFF.

CDR3 sequence reads: CASSRDSNYGYTF. Here the CDR3 DNA reads TGTGCCAGTAGTAGAGACAGTAACTATGGCTACACCTTC. The V and J genes are TRBV19 and TRBJ1-2; D may be TRBD1 (5 bases). This CDR3 comprises 13 residues. Between the trimmed V and J ends, which lost 4 bases and 1 base, there was a span of 7 bases. Germline V gives CDR1 LNHDA, CDR2 SQIVND (reference sequence).

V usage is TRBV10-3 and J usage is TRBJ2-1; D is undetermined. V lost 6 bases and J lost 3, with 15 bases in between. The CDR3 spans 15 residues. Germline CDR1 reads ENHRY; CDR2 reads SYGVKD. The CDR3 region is CAISYDTLNYNEQFF. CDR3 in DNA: TGTGCCATCAGCTATGACACATTAAACTACAATGAGCAGTTCTTC.

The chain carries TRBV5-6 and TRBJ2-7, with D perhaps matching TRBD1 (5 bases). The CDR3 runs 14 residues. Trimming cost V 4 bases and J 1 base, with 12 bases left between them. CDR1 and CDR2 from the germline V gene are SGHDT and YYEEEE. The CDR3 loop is CASSPQVESYEQYF. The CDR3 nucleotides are TGTGCCAGCAGCCCACAGGTCGAGTCCTACGAGCAGTACTTC.

Here the CDR3 DNA reads TGTGCCAGCAGCTTGCCCGAAGGGGTCTATGGCTACACCTTC. This gives the protein CASSLPEGVYGYTF. The chain uses TRBV5-5 and TRBJ1-2, with D tentatively TRBD1 (5 bases). This CDR3 has 14 amino acids. Germline lookup yields CDR1 SGHKS and CDR2 YYEKEE (reference sequence). With 1 base removed from V and 4 bases from J, the gap between germline ends came to 11 bases.

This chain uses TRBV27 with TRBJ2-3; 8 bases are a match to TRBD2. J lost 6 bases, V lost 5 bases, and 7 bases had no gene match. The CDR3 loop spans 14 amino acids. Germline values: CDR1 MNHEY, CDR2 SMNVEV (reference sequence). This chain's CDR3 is CASSPGLALDTQYF. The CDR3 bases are TGTGCCAGCAGTCCCGGACTAGCTTTGGATACGCAGTATTTT.

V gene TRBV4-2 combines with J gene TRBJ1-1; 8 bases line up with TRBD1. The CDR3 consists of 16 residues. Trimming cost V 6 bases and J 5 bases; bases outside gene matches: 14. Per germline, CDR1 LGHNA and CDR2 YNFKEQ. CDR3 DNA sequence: TGTGCCAGCAGGCGAATGAGACAGGGGAAAGGAACTGAAGCTTTCTTT. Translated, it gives CASRRMRQGKGTEAFF.

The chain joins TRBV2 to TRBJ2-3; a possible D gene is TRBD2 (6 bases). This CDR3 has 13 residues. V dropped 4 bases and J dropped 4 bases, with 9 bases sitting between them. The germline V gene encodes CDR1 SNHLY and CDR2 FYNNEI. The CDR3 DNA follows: TGTGCCAGCAGTGGCGGGACGTCAGATACGCAGTATTTT. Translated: CASSGGTSDTQYF. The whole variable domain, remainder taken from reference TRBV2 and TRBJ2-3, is EPEVTQTPSHQVTQMGQEVILRCVPISNHLYFYWYRQILGQKVEFLVSFYNNEISEKSEIFDDQFSVERPDGSNFTLKIRSTKLEDSAMYFCASSGGTSDTQYFGPGTRLTVL.

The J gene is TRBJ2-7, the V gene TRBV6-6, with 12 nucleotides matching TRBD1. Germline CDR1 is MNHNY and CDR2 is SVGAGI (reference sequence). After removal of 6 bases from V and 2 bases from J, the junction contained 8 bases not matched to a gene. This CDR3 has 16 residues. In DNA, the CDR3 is TGTGCCAGCAGGGGGGACAGGGGGCGCTCAACCTACGAGCAGTACTTC. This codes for CASRGDRGRSTYEQYF.

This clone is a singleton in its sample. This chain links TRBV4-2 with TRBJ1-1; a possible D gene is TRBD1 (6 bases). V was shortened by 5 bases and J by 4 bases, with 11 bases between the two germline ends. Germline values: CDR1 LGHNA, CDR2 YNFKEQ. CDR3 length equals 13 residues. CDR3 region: CASSGGRGTEAFF. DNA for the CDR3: TGTGCCAGCAGCGGGGGCCGCGGCACTGAAGCTTTCTTT.

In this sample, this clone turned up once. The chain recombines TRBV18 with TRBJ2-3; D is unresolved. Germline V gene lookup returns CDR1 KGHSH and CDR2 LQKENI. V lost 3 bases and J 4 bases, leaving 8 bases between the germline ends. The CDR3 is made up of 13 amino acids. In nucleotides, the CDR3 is TGTGCCAGCTCACCTACAGCTGCAGATACGCAGTATTTT. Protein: CASSPTAADTQYF.

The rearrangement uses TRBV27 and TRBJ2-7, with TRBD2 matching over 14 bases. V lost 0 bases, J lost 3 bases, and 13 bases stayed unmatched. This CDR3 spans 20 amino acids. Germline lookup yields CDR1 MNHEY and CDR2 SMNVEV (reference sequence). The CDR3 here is CASSLSVQSGTSGRHYEQYF. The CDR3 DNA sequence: TGTGCCAGCAGTTTATCTGTCCAATCGGGGACTAGCGGGAGACACTACGAGCAGTACTTC.

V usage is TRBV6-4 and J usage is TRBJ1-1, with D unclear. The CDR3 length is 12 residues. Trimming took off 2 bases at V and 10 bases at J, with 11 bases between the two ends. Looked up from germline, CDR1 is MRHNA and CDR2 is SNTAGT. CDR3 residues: CASSDPRLGAFF. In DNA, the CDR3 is TGTGCCAGCAGTGACCCGAGGTTGGGAGCTTTCTTT.

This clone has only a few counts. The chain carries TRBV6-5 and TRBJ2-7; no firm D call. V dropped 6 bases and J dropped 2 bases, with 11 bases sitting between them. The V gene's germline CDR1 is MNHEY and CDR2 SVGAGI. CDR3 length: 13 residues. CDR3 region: CASRENFAYEQYF. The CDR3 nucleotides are TGTGCCAGCAGGGAAAATTTCGCCTACGAGCAGTACTTC.

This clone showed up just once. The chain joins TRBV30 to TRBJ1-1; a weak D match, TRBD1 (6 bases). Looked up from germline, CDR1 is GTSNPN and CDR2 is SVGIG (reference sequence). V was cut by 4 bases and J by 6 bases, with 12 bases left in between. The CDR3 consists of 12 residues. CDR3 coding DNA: TGTGCCTGGACAGGGGCACACCCTGAAGCTTTCTTT. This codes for CAWTGAHPEAFF.

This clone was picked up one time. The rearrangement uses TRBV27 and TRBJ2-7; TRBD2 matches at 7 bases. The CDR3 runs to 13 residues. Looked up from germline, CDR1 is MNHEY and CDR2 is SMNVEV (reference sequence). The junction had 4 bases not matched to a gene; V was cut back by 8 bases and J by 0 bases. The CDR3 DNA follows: TGTGCCAGCCAGGGCGGGAGCTCCTACGAGCAGTACTTC. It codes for CASQGGSSYEQYF.

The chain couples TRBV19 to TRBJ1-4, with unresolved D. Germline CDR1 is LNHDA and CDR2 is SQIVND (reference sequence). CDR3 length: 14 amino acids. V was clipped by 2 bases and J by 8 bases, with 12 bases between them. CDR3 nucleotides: TGTGCCAGTAGTATAATAGGGATCCGGGAAAAACTGTTTTTT. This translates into CASSIIGIREKLFF.

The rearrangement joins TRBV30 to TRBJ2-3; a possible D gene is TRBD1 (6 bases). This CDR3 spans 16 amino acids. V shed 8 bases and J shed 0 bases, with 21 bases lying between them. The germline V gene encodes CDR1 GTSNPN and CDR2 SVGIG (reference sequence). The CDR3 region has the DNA TGTGCCCGATCTCCCCAGGGGATCTCTAGCACAGATACGCAGTATTTT. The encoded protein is CARSPQGISSTDTQYF.

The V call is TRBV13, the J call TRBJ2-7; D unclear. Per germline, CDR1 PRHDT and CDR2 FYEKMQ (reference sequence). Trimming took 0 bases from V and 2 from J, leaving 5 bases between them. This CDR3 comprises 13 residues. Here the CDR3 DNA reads TGTGCCAGCAGCTTAGGTGGCACCTACGAGCAGTACTTC. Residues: CASSLGGTYEQYF.

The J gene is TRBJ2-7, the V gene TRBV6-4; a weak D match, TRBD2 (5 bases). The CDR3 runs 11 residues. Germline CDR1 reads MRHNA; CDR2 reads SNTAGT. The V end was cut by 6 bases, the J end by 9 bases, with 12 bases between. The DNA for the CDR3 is TGTGCCAGCAGAAAACGGAGGAGGCAGTACTTC. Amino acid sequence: CASRKRRRQYF.

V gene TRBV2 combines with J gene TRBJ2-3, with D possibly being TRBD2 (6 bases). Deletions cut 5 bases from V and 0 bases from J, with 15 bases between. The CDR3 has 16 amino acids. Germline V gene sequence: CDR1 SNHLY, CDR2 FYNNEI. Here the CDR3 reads CASSPAGTLSTDTQYF. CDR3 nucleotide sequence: TGTGCCAGCAGTCCCGCGGGGACCCTAAGCACAGATACGCAGTATTTT.